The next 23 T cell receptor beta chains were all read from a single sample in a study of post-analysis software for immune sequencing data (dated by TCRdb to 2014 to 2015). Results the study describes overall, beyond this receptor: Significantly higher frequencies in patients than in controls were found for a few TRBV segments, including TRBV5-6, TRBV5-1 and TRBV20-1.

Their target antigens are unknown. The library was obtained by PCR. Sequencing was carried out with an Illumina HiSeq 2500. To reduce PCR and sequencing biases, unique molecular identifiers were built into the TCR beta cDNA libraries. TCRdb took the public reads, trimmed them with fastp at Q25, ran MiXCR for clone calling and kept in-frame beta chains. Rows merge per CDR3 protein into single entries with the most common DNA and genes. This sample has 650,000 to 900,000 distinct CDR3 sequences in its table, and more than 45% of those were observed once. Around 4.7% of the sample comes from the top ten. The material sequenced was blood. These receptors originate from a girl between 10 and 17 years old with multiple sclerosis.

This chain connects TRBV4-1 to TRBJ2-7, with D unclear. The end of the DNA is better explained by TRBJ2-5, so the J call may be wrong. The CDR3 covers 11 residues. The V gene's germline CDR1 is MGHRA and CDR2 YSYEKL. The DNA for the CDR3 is TGCGCCAGCAGCCAAGACCAGACCCAGTACTTC. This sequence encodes CASSQDQTQYF.

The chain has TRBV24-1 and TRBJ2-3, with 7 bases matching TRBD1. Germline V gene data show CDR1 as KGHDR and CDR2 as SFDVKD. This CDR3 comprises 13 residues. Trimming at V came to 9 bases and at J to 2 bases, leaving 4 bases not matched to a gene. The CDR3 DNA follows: TGTGCCACCCAGGGACAGTTCACAGATACGCAGTATTTT. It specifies CATQGQFTDTQYF.

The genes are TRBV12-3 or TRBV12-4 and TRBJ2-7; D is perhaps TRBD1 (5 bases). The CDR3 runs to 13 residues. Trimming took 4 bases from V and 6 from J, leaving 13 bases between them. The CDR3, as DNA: TGTGCCAGCAGTTCCCGACAGAGTGGCGAGCAGTACTTC. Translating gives CASSSRQSGEQYF.

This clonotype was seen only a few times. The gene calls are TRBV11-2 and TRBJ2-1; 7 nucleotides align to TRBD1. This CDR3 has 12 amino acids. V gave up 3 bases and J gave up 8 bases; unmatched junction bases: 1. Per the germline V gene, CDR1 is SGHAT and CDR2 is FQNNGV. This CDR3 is CASSLTGYEQFF. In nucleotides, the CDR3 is TGTGCCAGCAGCTTGACAGGGTATGAGCAGTTCTTC. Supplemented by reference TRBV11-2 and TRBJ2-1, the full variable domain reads EAGVAQSPRYKIIEKRQSVAFWCNPISGHATLYWYQQILGQGPKLLIQFQNNGVVDDSQLPKDRFSAERLKGVDSTLKIQPAKLEDSAVYLCASSLTGYEQFFGPGTRLTVL.

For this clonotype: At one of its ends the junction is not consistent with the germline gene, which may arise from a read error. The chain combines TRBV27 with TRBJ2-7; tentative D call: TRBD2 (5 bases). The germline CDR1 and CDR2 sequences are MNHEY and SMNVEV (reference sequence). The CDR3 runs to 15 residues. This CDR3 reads CASSYPSGTIYEQYF. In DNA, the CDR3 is TGCGCCAGCAGTTATCCCAGCGGCACGATCTACGAGCAGTACTTC.

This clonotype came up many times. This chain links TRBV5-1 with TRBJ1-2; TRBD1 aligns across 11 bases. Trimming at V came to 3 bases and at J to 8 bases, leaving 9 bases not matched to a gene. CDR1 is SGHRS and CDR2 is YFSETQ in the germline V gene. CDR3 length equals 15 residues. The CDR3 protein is CASSWNGQGAQGYTF. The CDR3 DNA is TGCGCCAGCAGCTGGAATGGACAGGGGGCGCAGGGCTACACCTTC.

CDR3 sequence (DNA): TGTGCCAGCAGCCTCAGGATGATGAATGAGCAGTTCTTC. Protein: CASSLRMMNEQFF. The genes are TRBV7-8 and TRBJ2-1; D not certain. CDR1 is SGHVS, CDR2 FQNEAQ, per germline. The V end lost 5 bases, the J end lost 7 bases, and 12 bases lay between the germline ends. CDR3 length: 13 residues.

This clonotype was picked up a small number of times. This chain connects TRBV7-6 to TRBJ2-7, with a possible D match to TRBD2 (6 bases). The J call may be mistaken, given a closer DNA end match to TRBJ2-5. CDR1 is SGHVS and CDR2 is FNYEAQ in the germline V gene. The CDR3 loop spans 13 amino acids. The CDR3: CASTPKEGWTQYF. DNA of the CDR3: TGTGCCAGCACCCCAAAGGAGGGTTGGACCCAGTACTTC.

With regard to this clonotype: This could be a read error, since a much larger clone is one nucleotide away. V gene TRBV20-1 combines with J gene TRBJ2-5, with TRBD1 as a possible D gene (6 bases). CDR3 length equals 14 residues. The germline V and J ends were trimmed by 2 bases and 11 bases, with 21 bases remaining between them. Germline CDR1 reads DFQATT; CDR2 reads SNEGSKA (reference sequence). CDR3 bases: TGCAGTGCTAGACTCCAGGGGTCCTACAATGAGCAGTACTTC. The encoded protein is CSARLQGSYNEQYF.

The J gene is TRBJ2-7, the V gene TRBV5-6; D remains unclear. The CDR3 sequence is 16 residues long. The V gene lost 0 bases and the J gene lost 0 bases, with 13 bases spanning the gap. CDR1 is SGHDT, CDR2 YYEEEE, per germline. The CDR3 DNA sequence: TGTGCCAGCAGCTTGGGGGCTACCTATATCTCCTACGAGCAGTACTTC. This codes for CASSLGATYISYEQYF.

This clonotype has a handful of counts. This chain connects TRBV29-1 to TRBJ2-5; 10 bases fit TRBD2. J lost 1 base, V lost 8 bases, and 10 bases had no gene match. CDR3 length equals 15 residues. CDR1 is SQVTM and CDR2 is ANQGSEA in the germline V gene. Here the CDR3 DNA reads TGCAGCATGGGAAGGACTAGCGGCGCCCAAGAGACCCAGTACTTC. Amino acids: CSMGRTSGAQETQYF. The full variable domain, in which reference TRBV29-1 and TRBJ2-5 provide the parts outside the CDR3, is SAVISQKPSRDICQRGTSLTIQCQVDSQVTMMFWYRQQPGQSLTLIATANQGSEATYESGFVIDKFPISRPNLTFSTLTVSNMSPEDSSIYLCSMGRTSGAQETQYFGPGTRLLVL.

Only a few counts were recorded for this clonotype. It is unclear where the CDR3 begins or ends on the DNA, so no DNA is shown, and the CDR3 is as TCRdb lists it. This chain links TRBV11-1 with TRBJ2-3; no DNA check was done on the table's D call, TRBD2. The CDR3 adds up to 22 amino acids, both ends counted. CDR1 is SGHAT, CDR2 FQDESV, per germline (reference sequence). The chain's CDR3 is CASSFGGKDGYTFGSGTDTQYF.

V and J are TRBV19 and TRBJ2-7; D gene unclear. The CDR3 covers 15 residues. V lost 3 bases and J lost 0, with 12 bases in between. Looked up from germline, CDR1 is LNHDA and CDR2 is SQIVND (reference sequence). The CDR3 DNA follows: TGTGCCAGTAGTATTAACGCTGTGAGCTCCTACGAGCAGTACTTC. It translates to CASSINAVSSYEQYF. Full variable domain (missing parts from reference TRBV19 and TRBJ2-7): DGGITQSPKYLFRKEGQNVTLSCEQNLNHDAMYWYRQDPGQGLRLIYYSQIVNDFQKGDIAEGYSVSREKKESFPLTVTSAQKNPTAFYLCASSINAVSSYEQYFGPGTRLTVT.

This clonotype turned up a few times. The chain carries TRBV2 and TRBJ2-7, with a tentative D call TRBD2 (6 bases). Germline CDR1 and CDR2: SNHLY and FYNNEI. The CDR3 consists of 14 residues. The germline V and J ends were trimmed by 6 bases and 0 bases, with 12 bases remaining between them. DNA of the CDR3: TGTGCCAGCAGCGGGACTCGAGACTCCTACGAGCAGTACTTC. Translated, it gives CASSGTRDSYEQYF.

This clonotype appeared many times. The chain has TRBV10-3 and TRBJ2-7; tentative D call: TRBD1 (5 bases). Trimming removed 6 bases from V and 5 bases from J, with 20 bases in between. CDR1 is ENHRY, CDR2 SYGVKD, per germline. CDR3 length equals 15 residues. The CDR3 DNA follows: TGTGCCATCAGGGCGACTCAGGGTAATAATGACGAGCAGTACTTC. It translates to CAIRATQGNNDEQYF.

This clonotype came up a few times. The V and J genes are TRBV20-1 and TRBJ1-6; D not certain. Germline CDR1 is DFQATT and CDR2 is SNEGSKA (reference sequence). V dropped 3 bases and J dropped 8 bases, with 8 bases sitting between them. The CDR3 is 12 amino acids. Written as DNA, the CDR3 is TGCAGTGCTAGGGACGCCGATTCACCCCTCCACTTT. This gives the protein CSARDADSPLHF.

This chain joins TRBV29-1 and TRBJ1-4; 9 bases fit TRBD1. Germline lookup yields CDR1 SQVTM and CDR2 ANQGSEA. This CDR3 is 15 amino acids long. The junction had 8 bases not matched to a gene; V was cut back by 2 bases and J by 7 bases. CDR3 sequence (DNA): TGCAGCGTTGAAACCTCGGGGACAGGGAGTGAAAAACTGTTTTTT. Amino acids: CSVETSGTGSEKLFF.

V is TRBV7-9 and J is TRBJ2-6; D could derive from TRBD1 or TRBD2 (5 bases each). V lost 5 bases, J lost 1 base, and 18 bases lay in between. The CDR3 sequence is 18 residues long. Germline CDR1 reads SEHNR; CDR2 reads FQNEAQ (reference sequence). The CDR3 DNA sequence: TGTGCCAGCAGCCTAGTGCAGGGTGGGAGTTCTGGGGCCAACGTCCTGACTTTC. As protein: CASSLVQGGSSGANVLTF. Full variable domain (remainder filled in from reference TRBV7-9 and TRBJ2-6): DTGVSQNPRHKITKRGQNVTFRCDPISEHNRLYWYRQTLGQGPEFLTYFQNEAQLEKSRLLSDRFSAERPKGSFSTLEIQRTEQGDSAMYLCASSLVQGGSSGANVLTFGAGSRLTVL.

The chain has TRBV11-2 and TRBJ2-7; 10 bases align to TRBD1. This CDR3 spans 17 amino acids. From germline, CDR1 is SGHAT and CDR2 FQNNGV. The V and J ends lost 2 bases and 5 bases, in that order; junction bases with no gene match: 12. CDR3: CASSLPLSGTGVDEQYF. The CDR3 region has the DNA TGTGCCAGCAGCTTACCCTTAAGCGGGACAGGGGTCGACGAGCAGTACTTC.

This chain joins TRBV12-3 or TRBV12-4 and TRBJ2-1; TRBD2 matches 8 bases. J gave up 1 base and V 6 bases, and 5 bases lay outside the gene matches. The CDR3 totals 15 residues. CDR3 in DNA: TGTGCCAGCAGCCAGATAGCGGGATCCTACAATGAGCAGTTCTTC. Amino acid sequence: CASSQIAGSYNEQFF.

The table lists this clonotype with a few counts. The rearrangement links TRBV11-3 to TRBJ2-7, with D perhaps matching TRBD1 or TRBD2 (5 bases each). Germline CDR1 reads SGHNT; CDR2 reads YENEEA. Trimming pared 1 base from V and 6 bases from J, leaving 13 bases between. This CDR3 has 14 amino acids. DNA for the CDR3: TGTGCCAGCAGCTTAGGGGGGATTACCTCCGAGCAGTACTTC. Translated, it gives CASSLGGITSEQYF.

The CDR3 region is CSASGPGRATDTQYF. The CDR3 DNA reads TGCAGTGCTAGTGGGCCCGGGAGGGCCACAGATACGCAGTATTTT. This chain joins TRBV20-1 and TRBJ2-3, with 8 positions matching TRBD2. CDR3 length: 15 amino acids. Per the germline V gene, CDR1 is DFQATT and CDR2 is SNEGSKA (reference sequence). The V and J ends lost 3 bases and 2 bases, in that order; junction bases with no gene match: 7.

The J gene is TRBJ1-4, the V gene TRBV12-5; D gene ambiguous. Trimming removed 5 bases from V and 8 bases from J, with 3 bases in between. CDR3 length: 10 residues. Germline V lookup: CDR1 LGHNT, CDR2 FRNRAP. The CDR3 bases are TGTGCTAGTGGTCCCGAAAAACTGTTTTTT. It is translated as CASGPEKLFF.